These T cell receptor beta chains were read from a single sample in a study of T cell repertoires in cytomegalovirus infection. Using its own MiXCR run on the reads, TCRdb lists one record per CDR3 protein. The sample holds some 940,000 distinct CDR3 sequences, about a third seen once. No antigens are known for them. Source: cultured CD8+ T cells from PBMCs, taken from culture after CMV antigen stimulation. The origin of the receptors is a human donor in good health (CMV status not recorded). Some clones in this sample may be carry-over from other donors' samples. CDR3s include the opening cysteine and the closing phenylalanine or tryptophan. The order of the fields is V gene, J gene, CDR3 protein.

TRBV13	TRBJ2-2	CASSLTSIYTGELFF
TRBV6-6	TRBJ2-3	CASSYSNGADTQYF
TRBV7-8	TRBJ2-7	CASSGATPYEQYF
TRBV25-1	TRBJ2-2	CASSEYSGTVFF
TRBV28	TRBJ1-5	CASNPVGGVGQPQHF
TRBV7-9	TRBJ2-3	CASRSGTGEDADTQYF
TRBV29-1	TRBJ2-6	CSVVGASGANVLTF
TRBV7-6	TRBJ2-3	CASSSPEWGPSTDTQYF
TRBV12-3/TRBV12-4	TRBJ1-6	CASSWGGAPSYNSPLHF
TRBV7-9	TRBJ1-5	CASSLGHTQGALSQPQHF
TRBV12-3/TRBV12-4	TRBJ1-5	CASSMTGWAAGQPQHF
TRBV4-3	TRBJ1-4	CASSQDLGGNEKLFF
TRBV6-5	TRBJ1-5	CASRNNRGNQPQHF
TRBV7-6	NA	CASDQGESTDTQHF
TRBV5-6	TRBJ1-6	CASGGGYGSPLHF
TRBV9	TRBJ2-1	CASSVAGEGGRVEQFF
TRBV27	TRBJ2-3	CASSLSGTTTDTQYF
TRBV7-2	TRBJ2-2	CASSLGWGLLAGELFF
TRBV24-1	TRBJ2-5	CATSAGTSGGDQETQYF
TRBV6-1	TRBJ2-1	CASSEDGQWGGHNEQFF
TRBV7-9	TRBJ1-6	CASSLGGTRPLHF
TRBV10-3	TRBJ2-3	CAISEGEGRGTTDTQYF
TRBV29-1	TRBJ2-7	CSVEGSLGGSSYEQYF
TRBV15	TRBJ1-1	CATSRDRRARNTEAFF
TRBV5-3	TRBJ2-1	CASSFRDSGFF
TRBV4-3	TRBJ2-1	CASSQDSDINEQFF
TRBV6-2/TRBV6-3	TRBJ1-5	CASSYMGPRGPFDQPQHF
TRBV7-6	TRBJ2-2	CASSLGTELFF
TRBV27	TRBJ1-6	CASTPGGSRSPLHF
TRBV4-1	TRBJ2-7	CASSQEATPEDSPTYEQYF
TRBV20-1	TRBJ1-6	CSARSGADNSPLHF
TRBV3-1	TRBJ1-2	CASSQDAWTGYGYTF
TRBV27	TRBJ1-2	CASSLLGASGGYTF
TRBV27	TRBJ2-1	CANSPQLREQFF
TRBV9	TRBJ1-2	CACSLSGTGLANYGYTF
TRBV12-3/TRBV12-4	TRBJ1-1	CASSLGTGGFEAFF
TRBV27	TRBJ1-2	CASSPGQALWLGYTF
TRBV6-1	TRBJ1-2	CASSKTVYHGYTF
TRBV6-2/TRBV6-3	TRBJ2-1	CASSLVSGVYNEQFF
TRBV5-5	TRBJ2-2	CASSSPGQGYTGELFF
TRBV7-9	TRBJ1-5	CASSRDRDRAPRAQHF
TRBV5-5	TRBJ1-2	CASSRKLVSDGYTF
TRBV6-5	TRBJ1-1	CASSWAGENTEAFF
TRBV7-9	TRBJ1-1	CASSFPPQVEAFF
TRBV7-6	TRBJ2-7	CASSLGSPYEQYF
TRBV27	TRBJ2-3	CASSFRGTADTQYF
TRBV6-6	TRBJ1-1	CASSQQYSTEAFF
TRBV15	TRBJ1-1	CATSTGGRGVGTEAFF
TRBV6-2/TRBV6-3	TRBJ2-3	CASSYQADADTQYF
TRBV6-2/TRBV6-3	TRBJ2-5	CASSPLAELQETQYF
TRBV19	TRBJ1-1	CASSPTGGVTEAFF
TRBV27	TRBJ2-1	CASSGGVPSGEQFF
TRBV4-3	TRBJ2-2	CASSPKGMADPNTGELFF
TRBV12-3/TRBV12-4	TRBJ1-2	CASSSHGRGVWDYGYTF
TRBV19	TRBJ2-7	CASSVEPGPNYEQYF
TRBV6-2/TRBV6-3	TRBJ2-1	CASSQLAGGQNEQFF
TRBV5-1	TRBJ2-1	CASSLPGVDNEQFF
TRBV7-3	TRBJ2-7	CASSLAEKGLAYYEQYF
TRBV5-1	TRBJ2-3	CASSSEPQGSTDTQYF